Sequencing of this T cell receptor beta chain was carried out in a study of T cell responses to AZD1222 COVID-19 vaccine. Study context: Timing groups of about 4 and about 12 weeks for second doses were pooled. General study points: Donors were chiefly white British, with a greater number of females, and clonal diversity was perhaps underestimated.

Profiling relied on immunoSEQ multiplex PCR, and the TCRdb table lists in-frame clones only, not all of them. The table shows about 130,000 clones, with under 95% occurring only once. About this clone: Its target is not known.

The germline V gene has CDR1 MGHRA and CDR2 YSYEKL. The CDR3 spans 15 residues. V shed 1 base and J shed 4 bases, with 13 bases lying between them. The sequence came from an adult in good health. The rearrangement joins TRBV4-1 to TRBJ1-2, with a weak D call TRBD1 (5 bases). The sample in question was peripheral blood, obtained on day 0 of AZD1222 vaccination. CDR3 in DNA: TGCGCCAGCAGCCAAGTAGAGGGACTCCCCTATGGCTACACCTTC. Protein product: CASSQVEGLPYGYTF.